This T cell receptor (beta chain) appears in the sequencing data of a study of blood T cell repertoires in COVID-19. The sample holds one count of this clone. Clones were read by immunoSEQ multiplex PCR, and TCRdb kept only the in-frame ones, dropping some. The sample lists 250,000 to 300,000 clones; 70% to 90% were seen once. The CDR3 is made up of 15 amino acids. Germline V gene lookup returns CDR1 SEHNR and CDR2 FQNEAQ (reference sequence). Between the trimmed V and J ends, which lost 5 bases and 0 bases, there was a span of 10 bases. The sample was PBMCs or T cells enriched from blood (not recorded which). The sequence came from a woman aged 55-70 years in a cohort exposed to, infected with or recovered from COVID-19 (not recorded which). The rearrangement links TRBV7-9 to TRBJ2-2; no firm D call. The CDR3 bases are TGTGCCAGCAGCCAAGCACTATCGAACACCGGGGAGCTGTTTTTT. Amino acid sequence: CASSQALSNTGELFF.